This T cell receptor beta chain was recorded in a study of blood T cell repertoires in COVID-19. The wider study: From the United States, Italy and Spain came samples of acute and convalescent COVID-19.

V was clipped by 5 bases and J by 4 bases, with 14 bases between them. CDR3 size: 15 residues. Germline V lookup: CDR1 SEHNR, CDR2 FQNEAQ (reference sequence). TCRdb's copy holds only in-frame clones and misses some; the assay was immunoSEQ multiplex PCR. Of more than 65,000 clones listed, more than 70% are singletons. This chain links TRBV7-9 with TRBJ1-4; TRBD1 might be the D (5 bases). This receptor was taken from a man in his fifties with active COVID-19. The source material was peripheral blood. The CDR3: CASSPRQSGNEKLFF. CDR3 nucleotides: TGTGCCAGCAGCCCCAGACAGAGTGGTAATGAAAAACTGTTTTTT.